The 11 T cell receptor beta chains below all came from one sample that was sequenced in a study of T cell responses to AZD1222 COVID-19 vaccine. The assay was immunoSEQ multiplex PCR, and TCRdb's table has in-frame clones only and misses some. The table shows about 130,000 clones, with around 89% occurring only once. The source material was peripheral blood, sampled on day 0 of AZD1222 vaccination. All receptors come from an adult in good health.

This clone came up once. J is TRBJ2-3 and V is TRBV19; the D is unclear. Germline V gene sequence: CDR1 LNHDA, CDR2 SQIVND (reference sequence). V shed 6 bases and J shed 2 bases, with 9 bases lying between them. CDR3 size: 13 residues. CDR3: CASRQVNTDTQYF. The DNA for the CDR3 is TGTGCCAGTAGGCAGGTGAACACAGATACGCAGTATTTT.

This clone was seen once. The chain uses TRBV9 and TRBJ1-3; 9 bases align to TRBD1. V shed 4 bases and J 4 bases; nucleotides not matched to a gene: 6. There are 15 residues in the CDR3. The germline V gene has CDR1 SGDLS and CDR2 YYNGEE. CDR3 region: CASSPSTGGGNTIYF. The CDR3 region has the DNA TGTGCCAGCAGCCCGTCAACAGGGGGCGGAAACACCATATATTTT.

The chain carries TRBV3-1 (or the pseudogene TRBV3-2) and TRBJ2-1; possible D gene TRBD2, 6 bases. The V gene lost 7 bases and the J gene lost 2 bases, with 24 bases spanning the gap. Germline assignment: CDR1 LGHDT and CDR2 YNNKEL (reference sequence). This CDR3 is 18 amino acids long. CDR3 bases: TGTGCCAGCACCCCCACCCCTTTTGGGACTGAGGCCTACAATGAGCAGTTCTTC. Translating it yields CASTPTPFGTEAYNEQFF.

CDR3 DNA sequence: TGTGCCAGTAGTACCGGGGACAGGGAAGCAGGAGAGACCCAGTACTTC. This encodes CASSTGDREAGETQYF. This chain uses TRBV19 with TRBJ2-5; 9 nucleotides line up with TRBD1. The V gene end was trimmed by 4 bases and the J gene end by 4 bases; junction bases not matched to a gene: 10. Germline CDR1 LNHDA, CDR2 SQIVND (reference sequence). This CDR3 is 16 amino acids long.

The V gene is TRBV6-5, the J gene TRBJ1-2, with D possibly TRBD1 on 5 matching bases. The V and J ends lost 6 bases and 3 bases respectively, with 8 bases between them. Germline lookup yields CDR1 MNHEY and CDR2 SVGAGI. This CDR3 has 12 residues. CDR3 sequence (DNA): TGTGCCAGCAGATTGGGGCACTATGGCTACACCTTC. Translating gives CASRLGHYGYTF.

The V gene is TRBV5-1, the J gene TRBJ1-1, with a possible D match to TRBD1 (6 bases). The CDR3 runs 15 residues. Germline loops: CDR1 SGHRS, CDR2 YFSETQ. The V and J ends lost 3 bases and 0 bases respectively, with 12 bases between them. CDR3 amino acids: CASSSGQTLNTEAFF. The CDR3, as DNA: TGCGCCAGCAGCTCGGGACAAACGCTGAACACTGAAGCTTTCTTT.

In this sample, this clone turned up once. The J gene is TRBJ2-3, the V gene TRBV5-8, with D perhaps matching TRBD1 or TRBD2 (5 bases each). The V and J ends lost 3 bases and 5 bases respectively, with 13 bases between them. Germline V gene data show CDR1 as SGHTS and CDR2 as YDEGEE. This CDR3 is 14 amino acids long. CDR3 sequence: CASSSPGPLDTQYF. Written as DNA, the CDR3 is TGTGCCAGCAGCTCCCCGGGACCATTAGATACGCAGTATTTT.

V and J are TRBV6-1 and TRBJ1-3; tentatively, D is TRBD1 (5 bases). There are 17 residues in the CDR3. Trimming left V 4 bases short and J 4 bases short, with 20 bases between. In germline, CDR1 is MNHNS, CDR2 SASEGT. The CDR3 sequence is CASSVWRGRAPGNTIYF. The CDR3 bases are TGTGCCAGCAGTGTATGGAGGGGACGTGCTCCAGGAAACACCATATATTTT.

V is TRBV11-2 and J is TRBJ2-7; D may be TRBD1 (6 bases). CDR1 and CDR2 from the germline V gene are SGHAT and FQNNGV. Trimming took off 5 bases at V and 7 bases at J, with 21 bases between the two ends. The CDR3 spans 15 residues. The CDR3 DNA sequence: TGTGCCAGCAGCGTGACAGGTTATAAAACTGAGGAGCAGTACTTC. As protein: CASSVTGYKTEEQYF.

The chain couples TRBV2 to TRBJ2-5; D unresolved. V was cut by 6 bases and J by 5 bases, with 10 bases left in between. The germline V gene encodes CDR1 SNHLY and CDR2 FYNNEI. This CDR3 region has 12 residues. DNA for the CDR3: TGTGCCAGCAGGGTCAAAGGGGAGACCCAGTACTTC. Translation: CASRVKGETQYF.

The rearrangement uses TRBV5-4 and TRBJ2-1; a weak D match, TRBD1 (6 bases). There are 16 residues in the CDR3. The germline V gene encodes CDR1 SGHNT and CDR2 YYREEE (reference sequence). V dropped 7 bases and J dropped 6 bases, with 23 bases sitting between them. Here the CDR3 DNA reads TGTGCCAGCGGGGGTGGGGGCGCCCTCCGGGCCAATGAGCAGTTCTTC. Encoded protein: CASGGGGALRANEQFF.